This T cell receptor (beta chain) was sequenced in a study of shared T cell receptors in the human thymus. The length of the CDR3 is 13 residues. Trimming removed 5 bases from V and 5 bases from J; junction bases left unmatched: 3. Germline CDR1 is SGHNT and CDR2 is YENEEA. Produced via immunoSEQ multiplex PCR; TCRdb's table is partial and in-frame only. The data contain about 660,000 clones, roughly 90% of them singletons. These data are also associated with another study on human thymus T cells. That paper adds: Thymic samples were excised during corrective heart operations. Thymic and blood repertoires appeared to carry a bias in their V and J gene usage.

Material: thymocytes. This chain links TRBV11-3 with TRBJ2-7; 10 nucleotides align to TRBD1. The receptor's source is a boy younger than two with a congenital heart defect. DNA of the CDR3: TGTGCCAGCAGCCGACAGGGGGCCCACGAGCAGTACTTC. Protein sequence: CASSRQGAHEQYF.